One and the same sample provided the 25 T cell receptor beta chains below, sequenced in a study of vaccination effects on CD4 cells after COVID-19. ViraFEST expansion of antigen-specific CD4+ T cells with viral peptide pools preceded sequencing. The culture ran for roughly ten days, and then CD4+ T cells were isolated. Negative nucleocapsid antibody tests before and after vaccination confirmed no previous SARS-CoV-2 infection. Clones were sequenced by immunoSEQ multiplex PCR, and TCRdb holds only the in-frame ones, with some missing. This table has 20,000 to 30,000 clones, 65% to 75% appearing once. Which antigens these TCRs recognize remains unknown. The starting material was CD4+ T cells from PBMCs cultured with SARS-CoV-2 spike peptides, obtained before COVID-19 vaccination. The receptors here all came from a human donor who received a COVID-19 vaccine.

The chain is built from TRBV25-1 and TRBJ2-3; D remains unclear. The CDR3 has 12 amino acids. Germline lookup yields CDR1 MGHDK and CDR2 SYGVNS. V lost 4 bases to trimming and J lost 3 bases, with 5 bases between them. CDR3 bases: TGTGCCAGCAGTGTCCGGACAGATACGCAGTATTTT. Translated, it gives CASSVRTDTQYF.

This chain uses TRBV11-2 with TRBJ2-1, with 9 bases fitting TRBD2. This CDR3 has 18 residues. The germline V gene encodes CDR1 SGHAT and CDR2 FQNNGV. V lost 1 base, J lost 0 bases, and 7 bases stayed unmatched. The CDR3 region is CASSLVGSGRFSYNEQFF. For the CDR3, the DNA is TGTGCCAGCAGCTTAGTAGGTAGCGGGAGATTCTCCTACAATGAGCAGTTCTTC. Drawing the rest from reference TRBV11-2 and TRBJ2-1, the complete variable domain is EAGVAQSPRYKIIEKRQSVAFWCNPISGHATLYWYQQILGQGPKLLIQFQNNGVVDDSQLPKDRFSAERLKGVDSTLKIQPAKLEDSAVYLCASSLVGSGRFSYNEQFFGPGTRLTVL.

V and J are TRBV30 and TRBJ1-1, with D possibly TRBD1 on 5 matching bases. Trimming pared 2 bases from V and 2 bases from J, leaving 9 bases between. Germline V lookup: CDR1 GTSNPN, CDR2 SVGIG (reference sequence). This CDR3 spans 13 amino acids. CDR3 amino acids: CAWSRGPNTEAFF. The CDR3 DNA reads TGTGCCTGGAGTCGGGGACCCAACACTGAAGCTTTCTTT.

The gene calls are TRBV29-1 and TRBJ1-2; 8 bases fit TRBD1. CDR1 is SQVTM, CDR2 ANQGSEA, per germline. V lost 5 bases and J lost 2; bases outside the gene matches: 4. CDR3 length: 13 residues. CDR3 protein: CSVSGGRNYGYTF. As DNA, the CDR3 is TGCAGCGTTTCAGGGGGCAGAAACTATGGCTACACCTTC. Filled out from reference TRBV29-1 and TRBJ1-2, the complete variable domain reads SAVISQKPSRDICQRGTSLTIQCQVDSQVTMMFWYRQQPGQSLTLIATANQGSEATYESGFVIDKFPISRPNLTFSTLTVSNMSPEDSSIYLCSVSGGRNYGYTFGSGTRLTVV.

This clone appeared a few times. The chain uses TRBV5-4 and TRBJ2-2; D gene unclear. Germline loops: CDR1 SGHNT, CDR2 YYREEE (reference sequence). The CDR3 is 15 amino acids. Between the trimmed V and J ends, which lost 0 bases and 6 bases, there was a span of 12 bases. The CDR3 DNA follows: TGTGCCAGCAGCTTGGATCTAAGAGAGGCCGGGGAGCTGTTTTTT. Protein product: CASSLDLREAGELFF.

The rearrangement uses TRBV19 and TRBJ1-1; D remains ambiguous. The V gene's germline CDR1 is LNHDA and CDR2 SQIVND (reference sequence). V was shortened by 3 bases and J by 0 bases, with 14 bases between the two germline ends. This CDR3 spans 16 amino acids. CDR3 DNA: TGTGCCAGTAGTATCCAGGATGGCACCATGAACACTGAAGCTTTCTTT. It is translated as CASSIQDGTMNTEAFF.

The CDR3 loop is CASSQDNTGVRGYTF. The CDR3 DNA is TGCGCCAGCAGCCAAGATAACACAGGGGTGAGAGGCTACACCTTC. The chain uses TRBV4-1 and TRBJ1-2; 7 nucleotides agree with TRBD1. Germline loops: CDR1 MGHRA, CDR2 YSYEKL. This CDR3 comprises 15 residues. V was pared by 0 bases and J by 8 bases, with 9 bases of the junction left unmatched.

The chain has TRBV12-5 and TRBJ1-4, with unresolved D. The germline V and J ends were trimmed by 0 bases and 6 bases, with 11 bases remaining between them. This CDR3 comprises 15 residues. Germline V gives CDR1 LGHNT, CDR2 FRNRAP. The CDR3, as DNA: TGTGCTAGTGGTTTGGTACGCAGGCGGGATGAAAAACTGTTTTTT. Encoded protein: CASGLVRRRDEKLFF.

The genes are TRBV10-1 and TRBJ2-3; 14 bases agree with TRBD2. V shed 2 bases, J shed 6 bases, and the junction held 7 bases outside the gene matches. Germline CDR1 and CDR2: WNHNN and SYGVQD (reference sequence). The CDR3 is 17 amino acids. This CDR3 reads CASSEMTGLAGADTQYF. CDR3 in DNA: TGCGCCAGCAGTGAGATGACGGGACTAGCGGGAGCGGATACGCAGTATTTT.

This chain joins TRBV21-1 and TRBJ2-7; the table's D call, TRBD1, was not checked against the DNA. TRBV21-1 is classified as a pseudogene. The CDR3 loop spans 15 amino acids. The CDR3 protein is CASSSGQASSYEQYF. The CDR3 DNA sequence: TGTGCCAGCAGCTCCGGTCAGGCCTCCTCCTACGAGCAGTACTTC.

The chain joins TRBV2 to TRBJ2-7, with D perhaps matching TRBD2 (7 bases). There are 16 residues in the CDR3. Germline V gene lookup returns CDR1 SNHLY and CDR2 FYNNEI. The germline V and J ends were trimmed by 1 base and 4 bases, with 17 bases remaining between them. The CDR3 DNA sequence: TGTGCCAGCAGTGAAGGAGTGGGGGGGGCGCGGTACGAGCAGTACTTC. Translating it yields CASSEGVGGARYEQYF.

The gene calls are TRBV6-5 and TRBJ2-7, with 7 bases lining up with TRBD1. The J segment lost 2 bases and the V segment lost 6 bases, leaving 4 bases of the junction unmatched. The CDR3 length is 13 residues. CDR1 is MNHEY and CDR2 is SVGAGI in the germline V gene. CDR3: CASRPTGAYEQYF. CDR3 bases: TGTGCCAGCAGGCCCACAGGGGCCTACGAGCAGTACTTC.

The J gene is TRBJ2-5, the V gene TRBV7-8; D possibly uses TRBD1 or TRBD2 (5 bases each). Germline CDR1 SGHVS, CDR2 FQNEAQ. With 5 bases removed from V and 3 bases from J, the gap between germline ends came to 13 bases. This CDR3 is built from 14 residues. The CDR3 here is CASSPLGTKETQYF. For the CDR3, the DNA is TGTGCCAGCAGCCCCCTGGGGACGAAAGAGACCCAGTACTTC.

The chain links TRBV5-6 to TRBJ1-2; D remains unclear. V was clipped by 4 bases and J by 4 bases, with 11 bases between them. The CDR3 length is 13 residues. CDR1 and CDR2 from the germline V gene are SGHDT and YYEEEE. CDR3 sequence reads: CASSHQATYGYTF. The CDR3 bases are TGTGCCAGCAGCCACCAAGCAACCTATGGCTACACCTTC. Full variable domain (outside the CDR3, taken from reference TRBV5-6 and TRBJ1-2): DAGVTQSPTHLIKTRGQQVTLRCSPKSGHDTVSWYQQALGQGPQFIFQYYEEEERQRGNFPDRFSGHQFPNYSSELNVNALLLGDSALYLCASSHQATYGYTFGSGTRLTVV.

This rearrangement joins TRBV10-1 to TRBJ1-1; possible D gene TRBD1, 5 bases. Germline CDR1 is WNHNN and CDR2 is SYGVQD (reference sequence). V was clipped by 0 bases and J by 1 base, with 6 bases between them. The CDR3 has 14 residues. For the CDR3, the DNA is TGCGCCAGCAGTGAGTCTAGGGGGAACACTGAAGCTTTCTTT. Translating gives CASSESRGNTEAFF.

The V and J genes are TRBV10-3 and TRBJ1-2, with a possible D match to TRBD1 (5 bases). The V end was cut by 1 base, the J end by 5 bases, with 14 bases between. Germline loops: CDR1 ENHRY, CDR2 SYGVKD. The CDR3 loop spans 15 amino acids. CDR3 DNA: TGTGCCATCAGTGAGTACGAGGGGCCGGGGTATGGCTACACCTTC. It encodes CAISEYEGPGYGYTF.

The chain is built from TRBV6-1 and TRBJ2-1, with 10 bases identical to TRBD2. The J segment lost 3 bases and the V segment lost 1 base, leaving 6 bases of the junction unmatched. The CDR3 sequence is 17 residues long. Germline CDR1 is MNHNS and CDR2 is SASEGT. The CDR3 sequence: CASSEGLSSGSYNEQFF. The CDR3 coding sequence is TGTGCCAGCAGTGAAGGGTTGTCTAGCGGGAGCTACAATGAGCAGTTCTTC.

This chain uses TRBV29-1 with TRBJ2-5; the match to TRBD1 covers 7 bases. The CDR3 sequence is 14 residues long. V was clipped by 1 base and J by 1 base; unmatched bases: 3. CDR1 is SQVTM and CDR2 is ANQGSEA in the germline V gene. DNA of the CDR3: TGCAGCGTTGAAGCCACAGGGGCCCAAGAGACCCAGTACTTC. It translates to CSVEATGAQETQYF.

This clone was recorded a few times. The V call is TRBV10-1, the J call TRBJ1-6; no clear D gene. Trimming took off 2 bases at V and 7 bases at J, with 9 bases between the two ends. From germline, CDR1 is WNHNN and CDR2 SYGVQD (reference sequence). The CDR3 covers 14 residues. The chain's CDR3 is CASSETVSNSPLHF. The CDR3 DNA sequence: TGCGCCAGCAGTGAGACGGTGTCGAATTCACCCCTCCACTTT.

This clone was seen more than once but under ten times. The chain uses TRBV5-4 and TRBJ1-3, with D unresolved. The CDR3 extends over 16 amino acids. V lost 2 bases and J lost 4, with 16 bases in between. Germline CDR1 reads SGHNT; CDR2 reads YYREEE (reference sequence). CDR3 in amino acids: CASSFKNRSGGNTIYF. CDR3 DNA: TGTGCCAGCAGCTTCAAAAATCGGTCGGGAGGAAACACCATATATTTT.

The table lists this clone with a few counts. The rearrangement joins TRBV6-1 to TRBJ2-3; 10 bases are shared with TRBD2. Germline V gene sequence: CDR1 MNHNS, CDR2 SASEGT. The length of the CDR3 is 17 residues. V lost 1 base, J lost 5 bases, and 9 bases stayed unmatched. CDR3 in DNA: TGTGCCAGCAGTGAAGAGTGGAGCGGGGGGGATGGAGATACGCAGTATTTT. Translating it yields CASSEEWSGGDGDTQYF.

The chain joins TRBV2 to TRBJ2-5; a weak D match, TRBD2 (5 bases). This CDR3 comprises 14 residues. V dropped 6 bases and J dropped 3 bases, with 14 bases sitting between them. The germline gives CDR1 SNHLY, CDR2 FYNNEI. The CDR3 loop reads CASRAGLAEETQYF. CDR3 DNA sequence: TGTGCCAGCAGAGCCGGGCTAGCCGAAGAGACCCAGTACTTC. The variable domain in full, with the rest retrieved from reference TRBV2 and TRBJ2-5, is EPEVTQTPSHQVTQMGQEVILRCVPISNHLYFYWYRQILGQKVEFLVSFYNNEISEKSEIFDDQFSVERPDGSNFTLKIRSTKLEDSAMYFCASRAGLAEETQYFGPGTRLLVL.

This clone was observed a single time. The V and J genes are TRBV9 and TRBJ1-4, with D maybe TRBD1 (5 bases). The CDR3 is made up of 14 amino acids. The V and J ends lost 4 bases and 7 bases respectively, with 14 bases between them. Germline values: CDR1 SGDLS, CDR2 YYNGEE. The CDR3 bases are TGTGCCAGCAGCCTTTCAGGGTACCCTGAAAAACTGTTTTTT. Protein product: CASSLSGYPEKLFF.

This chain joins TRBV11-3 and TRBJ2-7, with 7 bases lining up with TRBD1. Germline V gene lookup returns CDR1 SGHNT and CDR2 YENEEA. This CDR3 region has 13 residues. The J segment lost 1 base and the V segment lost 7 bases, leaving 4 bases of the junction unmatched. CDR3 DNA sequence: TGTGCCAGCATACAGGGGAAATCCTACGAGCAGTACTTC. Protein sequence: CASIQGKSYEQYF.

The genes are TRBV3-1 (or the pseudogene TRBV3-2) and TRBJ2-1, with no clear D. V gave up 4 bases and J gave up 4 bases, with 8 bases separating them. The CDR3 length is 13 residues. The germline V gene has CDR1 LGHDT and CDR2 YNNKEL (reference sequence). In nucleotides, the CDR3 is TGTGCCAGCAGCCCGGACGGATACAATGAGCAGTTCTTC. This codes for CASSPDGYNEQFF.